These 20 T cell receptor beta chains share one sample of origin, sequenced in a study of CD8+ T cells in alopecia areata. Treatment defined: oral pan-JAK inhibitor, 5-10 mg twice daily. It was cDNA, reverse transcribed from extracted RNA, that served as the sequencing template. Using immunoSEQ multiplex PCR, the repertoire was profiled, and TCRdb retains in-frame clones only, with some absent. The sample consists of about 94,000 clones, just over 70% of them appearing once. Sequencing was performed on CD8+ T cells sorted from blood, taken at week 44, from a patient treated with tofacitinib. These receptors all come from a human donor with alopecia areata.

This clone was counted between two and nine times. The DNA of the CDR3 is TGTGCCAGCAGCTTACGTCAGGATCAGCCCCAGCATTTT. This codes for CASSLRQDQPQHF. V gene TRBV7-9 combines with J gene TRBJ1-5; D is ambiguous. This CDR3 spans 13 amino acids. With 2 bases removed from V and 5 bases from J, the gap between germline ends came to 7 bases. Germline-derived CDR1 and CDR2 are SEHNR and FQNEAQ (reference sequence).

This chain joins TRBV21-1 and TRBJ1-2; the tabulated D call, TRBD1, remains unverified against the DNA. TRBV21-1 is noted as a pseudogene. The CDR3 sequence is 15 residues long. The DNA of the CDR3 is TGTGCCAGCAGCACCCGGGACAGGGGGAGGTATGGCTACACCTTC. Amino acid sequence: CASSTRDRGRYGYTF.

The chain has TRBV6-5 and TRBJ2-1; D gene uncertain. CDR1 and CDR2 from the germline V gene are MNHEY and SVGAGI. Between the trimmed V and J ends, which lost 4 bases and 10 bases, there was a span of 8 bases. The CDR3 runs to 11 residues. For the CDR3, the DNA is TGTGCCAGCAGTTCGACGTGGGAGCAGTTCTTC. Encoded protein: CASSSTWEQFF.

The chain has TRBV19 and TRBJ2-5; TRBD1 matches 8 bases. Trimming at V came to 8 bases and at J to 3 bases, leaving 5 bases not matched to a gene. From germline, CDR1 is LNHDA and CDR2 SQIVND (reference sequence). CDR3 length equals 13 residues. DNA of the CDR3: TGTGCCAGTGGTCCAGGGGGCAAAGAGACCCAGTACTTC. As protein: CASGPGGKETQYF.

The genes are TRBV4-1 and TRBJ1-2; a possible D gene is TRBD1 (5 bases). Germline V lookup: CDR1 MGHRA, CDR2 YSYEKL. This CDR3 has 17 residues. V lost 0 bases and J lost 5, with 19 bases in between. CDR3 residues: CASSQDSPGGSWYGYTF. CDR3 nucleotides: TGCGCCAGCAGCCAAGATAGTCCGGGGGGAAGTTGGTATGGCTACACCTTC.

Here the CDR3 DNA reads TGTGCCTGGAGTGTAGTCGGCGAGCAGTACTTC. It specifies CAWSVVGEQYF. The gene calls are TRBV30 and TRBJ2-7, with no clear D. The ends were cut back, 0 bases at V and 6 bases at J, with 6 bases in the middle. This CDR3 comprises 11 residues. CDR1 is GTSNPN and CDR2 is SVGIG in the germline V gene (reference sequence). The complete variable domain, with remaining parts taken from reference TRBV30 and TRBJ2-7, reads SQTIHQWPATLVQPVGSPLSLECTVEGTSNPNLYWYRQAAGRGLQLLFYSVGIGQISSEVPQNLSASRPQDRQFILSSKKLLLSDSGFYLCAWSVVGEQYFGPGTRLTVT.

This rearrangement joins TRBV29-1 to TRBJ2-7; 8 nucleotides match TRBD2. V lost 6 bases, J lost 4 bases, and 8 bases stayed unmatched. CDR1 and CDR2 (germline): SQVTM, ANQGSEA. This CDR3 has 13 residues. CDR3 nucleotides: TGCAGCGTCGGCGGGGGGTTAGGGTACGAGCAGTACTTC. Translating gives CSVGGGLGYEQYF.

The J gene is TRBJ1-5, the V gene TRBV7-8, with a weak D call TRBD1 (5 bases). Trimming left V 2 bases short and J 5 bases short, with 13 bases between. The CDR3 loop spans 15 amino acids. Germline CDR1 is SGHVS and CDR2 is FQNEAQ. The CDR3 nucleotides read TGTGCCAGCAGCTTATCCCCCGGGGGAGATCAGCCCCAGCATTTT. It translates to CASSLSPGGDQPQHF.

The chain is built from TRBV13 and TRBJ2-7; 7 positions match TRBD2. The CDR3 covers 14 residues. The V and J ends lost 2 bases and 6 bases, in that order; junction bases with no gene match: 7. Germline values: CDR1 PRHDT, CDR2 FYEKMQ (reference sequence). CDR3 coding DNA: TGTGCCAGCAGCTTACGCGGGGACTACGTCGAGCAGTACTTC. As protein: CASSLRGDYVEQYF.

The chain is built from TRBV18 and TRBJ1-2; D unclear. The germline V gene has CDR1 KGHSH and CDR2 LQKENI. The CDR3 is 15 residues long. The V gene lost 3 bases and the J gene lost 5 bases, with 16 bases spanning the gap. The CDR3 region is CASSPSFGPIYGYTF. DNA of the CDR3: TGTGCCAGCTCACCGTCGTTCGGGCCGATATATGGCTACACCTTC.

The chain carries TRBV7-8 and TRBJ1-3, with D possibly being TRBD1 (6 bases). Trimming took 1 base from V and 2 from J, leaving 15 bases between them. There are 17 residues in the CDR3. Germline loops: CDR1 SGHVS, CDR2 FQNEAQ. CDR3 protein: CASSLGLWGAAGNTIYF. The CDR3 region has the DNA TGTGCCAGCAGCTTAGGCCTCTGGGGGGCCGCTGGAAACACCATATATTTT. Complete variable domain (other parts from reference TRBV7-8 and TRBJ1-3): GAGVSQSPRYKVAKRGQDVALRCDPISGHVSLFWYQQALGQGPEFLTYFQNEAQLDKSGLPSDRFFAERPEGSVSTLKIQRTQQEDSAVYLCASSLGLWGAAGNTIYFGEGSWLTVV.

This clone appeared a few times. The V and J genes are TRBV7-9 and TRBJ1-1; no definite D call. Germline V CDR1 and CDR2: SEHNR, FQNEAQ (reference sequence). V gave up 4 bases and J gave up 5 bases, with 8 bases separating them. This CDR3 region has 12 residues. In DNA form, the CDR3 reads TGTGCCAGCAGCTCCGCGGGTACTGAAGCTTTCTTT. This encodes CASSSAGTEAFF.

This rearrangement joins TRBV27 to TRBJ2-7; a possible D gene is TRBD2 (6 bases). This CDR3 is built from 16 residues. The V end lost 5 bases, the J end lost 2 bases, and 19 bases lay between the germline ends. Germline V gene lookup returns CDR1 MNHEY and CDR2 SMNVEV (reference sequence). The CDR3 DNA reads TGTGCCAGCAGTCCCTCGGCGGGGCAAAAAGCCTACGAGCAGTACTTC. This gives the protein CASSPSAGQKAYEQYF.

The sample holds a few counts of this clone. The CDR3 region is CASSSTGSGAYEQYF. CDR3 DNA: TGTGCCAGTAGCTCAACGGGGTCAGGAGCCTACGAGCAGTACTTC. This chain connects TRBV19 to TRBJ2-7; TRBD2 might be the D (5 bases). Trimming pared 6 bases from V and 2 bases from J, leaving 17 bases between. Germline V gives CDR1 LNHDA, CDR2 SQIVND (reference sequence). CDR3 length equals 15 residues.

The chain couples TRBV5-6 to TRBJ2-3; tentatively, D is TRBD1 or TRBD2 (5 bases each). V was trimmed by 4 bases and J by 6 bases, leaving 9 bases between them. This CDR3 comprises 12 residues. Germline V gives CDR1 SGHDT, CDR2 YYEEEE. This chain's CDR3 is CASSPWGDTQYF. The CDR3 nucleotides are TGTGCCAGCAGCCCCTGGGGGGATACGCAGTATTTT.

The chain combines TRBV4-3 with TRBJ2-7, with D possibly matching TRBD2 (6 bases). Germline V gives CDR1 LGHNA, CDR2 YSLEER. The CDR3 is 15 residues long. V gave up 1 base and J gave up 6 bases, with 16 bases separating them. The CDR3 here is CASSQVGNSEGEQYF. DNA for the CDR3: TGCGCCAGCAGCCAAGTAGGAAATTCGGAGGGCGAGCAGTACTTC.

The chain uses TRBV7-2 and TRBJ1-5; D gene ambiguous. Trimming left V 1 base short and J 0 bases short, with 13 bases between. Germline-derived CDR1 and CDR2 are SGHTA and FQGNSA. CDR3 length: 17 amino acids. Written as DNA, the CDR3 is TGTGCCAGCAGCTTAGATCTTGGGCCGAATAGCAATCAGCCCCAGCATTTT. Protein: CASSLDLGPNSNQPQHF.

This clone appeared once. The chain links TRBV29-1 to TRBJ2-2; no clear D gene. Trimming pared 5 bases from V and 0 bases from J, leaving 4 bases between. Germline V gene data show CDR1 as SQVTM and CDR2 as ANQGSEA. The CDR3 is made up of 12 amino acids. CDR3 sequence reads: CSVFANTGELFF. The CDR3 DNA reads TGCAGCGTTTTTGCGAACACCGGGGAGCTGTTTTTT.

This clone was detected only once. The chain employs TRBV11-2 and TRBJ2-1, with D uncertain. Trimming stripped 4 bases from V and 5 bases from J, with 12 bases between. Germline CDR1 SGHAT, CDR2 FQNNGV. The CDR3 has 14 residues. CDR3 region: CASSSLLKNNEQFF. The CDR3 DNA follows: TGTGCCAGCAGCTCCTTGTTGAAAAACAATGAGCAGTTCTTC.

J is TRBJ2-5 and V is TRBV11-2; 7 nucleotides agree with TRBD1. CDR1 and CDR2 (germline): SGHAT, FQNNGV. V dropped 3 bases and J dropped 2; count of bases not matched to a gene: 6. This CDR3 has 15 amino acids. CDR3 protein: CASSFLNRGQETQYF. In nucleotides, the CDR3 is TGTGCCAGCAGCTTTCTAAACAGGGGTCAAGAGACCCAGTACTTC.